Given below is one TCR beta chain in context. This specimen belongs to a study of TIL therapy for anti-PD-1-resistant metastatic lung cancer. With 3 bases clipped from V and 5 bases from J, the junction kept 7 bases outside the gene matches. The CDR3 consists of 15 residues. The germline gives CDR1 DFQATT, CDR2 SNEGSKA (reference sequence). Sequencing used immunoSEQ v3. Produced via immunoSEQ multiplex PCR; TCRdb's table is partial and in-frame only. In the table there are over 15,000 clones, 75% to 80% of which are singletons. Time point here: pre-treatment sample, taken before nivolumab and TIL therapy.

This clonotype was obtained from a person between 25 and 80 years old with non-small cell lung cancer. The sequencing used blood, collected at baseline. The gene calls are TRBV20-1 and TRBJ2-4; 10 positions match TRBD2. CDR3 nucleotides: TGCAGTGCTAGTGGAGCGGGAGGGCCTCAAAACATTCAGTACTTC. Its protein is CSASGAGGPQNIQYF.